Each of the 27 T cell receptor beta chains below was sequenced from the same sample in a study of T-cell memory formation after mild COVID-19. From the 5' RACE reads, TCRdb called clonotypes with MiXCR, one entry per CDR3 protein. Of under 250,000 distinct CDR3 sequences listed, 15% were seen once; the top ten hold 2.1%. The sequenced material came from PBMCs or a T cell subset sorted from them (not recorded which). All receptors come from an adult woman who had mild COVID-19 (a few samples of this study predate the infection). Cell type and time point are not known.

This clonotype was detected a few times. The chain recombines TRBV7-2 with TRBJ2-7; 7 nucleotides line up with TRBD1. The CDR3 extends over 14 amino acids. CDR1 is SGHTA and CDR2 is FQGNSA in the germline V gene. V lost 5 bases and J lost 2; bases outside the gene matches: 6. The CDR3 reads CASSADDRAYEQYF. CDR3 in DNA: TGTGCCAGCAGCGCCGACGACAGGGCCTACGAGCAGTACTTC.

This clonotype was picked up a small number of times. The CDR3 is CASRVDRAQETQYF. The CDR3 bases are TGTGCCAGCAGGGTCGACAGGGCCCAAGAGACCCAGTACTTC. This chain links TRBV2 with TRBJ2-5, with 7 bases aligning to TRBD1. This CDR3 region has 14 residues. Germline trimming cut 6 bases from V and 1 base from J; bases unmatched to any gene: 5. Germline V gene sequence: CDR1 SNHLY, CDR2 FYNNEI.

V is TRBV4-3 and J is TRBJ2-5; 7 bases match TRBD1. The junction had 8 bases not matched to a gene; V was cut back by 3 bases and J by 1 base. Germline V CDR1 and CDR2: LGHNA, YSLEER. This CDR3 spans 16 amino acids. This chain's CDR3 is CASSQRQGDGQETQYF. The CDR3 nucleotides read TGCGCCAGCAGCCAGCGACAGGGAGACGGCCAAGAGACCCAGTACTTC.

The V and J genes are TRBV5-6 and TRBJ2-3; 9 positions match TRBD1. The germline V gene has CDR1 SGHDT and CDR2 YYEEEE. The CDR3 contains 14 residues. The junction had 5 bases not matched to a gene; V was cut back by 0 bases and J by 9 bases. The CDR3 coding sequence is TGTGCCAGCAGCTTGGGGGGACAGGGCTGGACGCAGTATTTT. Translation gives CASSLGGQGWTQYF.

This clonotype has a count of ten or more. The rearrangement links TRBV3-1 to TRBJ2-2; 12 bases match TRBD1. The germline gives CDR1 LGHDT, CDR2 YNNKEL (reference sequence). The trim removed 4 bases at V and 5 bases at J, leaving 11 bases unmatched. The CDR3 is made up of 18 amino acids. The CDR3 loop is CASSLLPGTGGRTGELFF. CDR3 coding DNA: TGTGCCAGCAGCCTCCTCCCCGGGACAGGGGGCCGAACCGGGGAGCTGTTTTTT. The variable domain in full, completed from reference TRBV3-1 and TRBJ2-2, reads DTAVSQTPKYLVTQMGNDKSIKCEQNLGHDTMYWYKQDSKKFLKIMFSYNNKELIINETVPNRFSPKSPDKAHLNLHINSLELGDSAVYFCASSLLPGTGGRTGELFFGEGSRLTVL.

The genes are TRBV12-3 or TRBV12-4 and TRBJ2-7; either TRBD1 or TRBD2 may fit D (6 bases each). Trimming left V 2 bases short and J 3 bases short, with 14 bases between. The CDR3 is 15 amino acids. Written as DNA, the CDR3 is TGTGCCAGCAGTTTACATACTAGCAGGGGCTACGAGCAGTACTTC. Translation gives CASSLHTSRGYEQYF.

The chain is built from TRBV6-2 or TRBV6-3 and TRBJ2-6; possible D gene TRBD1, 7 bases. The CDR3 extends over 16 amino acids. V dropped 7 bases and J dropped 0 bases, with 13 bases sitting between them. Germline V lookup: CDR1 MNHEY, CDR2 SVGEGT. CDR3 in DNA: TGTGCCAGCAAGGCAGGGGGGAACTCTGGGGCCAACGTCCTGACTTTC. Translating it yields CASKAGGNSGANVLTF.

The chain recombines TRBV5-1 with TRBJ1-2; TRBD1 matches at 7 bases. CDR3 length equals 19 residues. V dropped 5 bases and J dropped 2; count of bases not matched to a gene: 21. Germline values: CDR1 SGHRS, CDR2 YFSETQ. The CDR3 DNA reads TGCGCCAGCAGGCCATTCACCGGGACAGCGGGTCCAAAAAACTATGGCTACACCTTC. It specifies CASRPFTGTAGPKNYGYTF. The whole variable domain, remainder taken from reference TRBV5-1 and TRBJ1-2, is KAGVTQTPRYLIKTRGQQVTLSCSPISGHRSVSWYQQTPGQGLQFLFEYFSETQRNKGNFPGRFSGRQFSNSRSEMNVSTLELGDSALYLCASRPFTGTAGPKNYGYTFGSGTRLTVV.

The chain couples TRBV19 to TRBJ1-1; D gene unclear. The CDR3 extends over 14 amino acids. Germline-derived CDR1 and CDR2 are LNHDA and SQIVND (reference sequence). V shed 3 bases and J shed 5 bases, with 13 bases lying between them. The CDR3 DNA is TGTGCCAGTAGTATTGGACCACGGGAAACTGAAGCTTTCTTT. Protein sequence: CASSIGPRETEAFF.

The J gene is TRBJ2-1, the V gene TRBV5-1; D perhaps matches TRBD1 (6 bases). The CDR3 is 14 amino acids. Trimming took off 3 bases at V and 0 bases at J, with 7 bases between the two ends. Germline lookup yields CDR1 SGHRS and CDR2 YFSETQ. CDR3 sequence reads: CASSSGHSYNEQFF. CDR3 bases: TGCGCCAGCAGCTCGGGACACTCCTACAATGAGCAGTTCTTC.

A note on this clonotype: This may be a read error: a much more frequent sequence differs by one nucleotide. The chain uses TRBV7-2 and TRBJ1-2; D not certain. The CDR3 contains 14 residues. Germline-derived CDR1 and CDR2 are SGHTA and FQGNSA. CDR3 loop: CARRTLGWDYGYTF. The CDR3, as DNA: TGTGCTAGGCGTACCTTGGGGTGGGACTATGGCTACACCTTC.

Remarks on this clonotype: With a much larger clone just one base away, this may be a read error. The rearrangement joins TRBV4-1 to TRBJ2-4; the match to TRBD1 covers 9 bases. This CDR3 spans 17 amino acids. Germline lookup yields CDR1 MGHRA and CDR2 YSYEKL. CDR3 sequence (DNA): TGCGCCAGCATCCAAGATCCCGGGACAGGGCGGAAAAACATTCAGTACTTC. It codes for CASIQDPGTGRKNIQYF.

This clonotype was detected a few times. The chain joins TRBV12-3 or TRBV12-4 to TRBJ1-6, with D perhaps matching TRBD1 (6 bases). Trimming removed 5 bases from V and 10 bases from J, with 15 bases in between. CDR3 size: 14 residues. In DNA, the CDR3 is TGTGCCAGCAGTCTAGACAGGTTCCCCTCACCCCTCCACTTT. Its protein product is CASSLDRFPSPLHF.

This chain links TRBV6-6 with TRBJ1-2; 12 bases fit TRBD1. Looked up from germline, CDR1 is MNHNY and CDR2 is SVGAGI (reference sequence). CDR3 length: 16 amino acids. After removal of 5 bases from V and 4 bases from J, the junction contained 8 bases not matched to a gene. The CDR3 reads CASSQTGQGAGYGYTF. The CDR3 DNA reads TGTGCCAGCAGTCAAACGGGACAGGGGGCCGGCTATGGCTACACCTTC.

This clonotype was seen only a few times. The rearrangement uses TRBV5-1 and TRBJ1-2; D not certain. This CDR3 is 13 amino acids long. Germline V gene sequence: CDR1 SGHRS, CDR2 YFSETQ. The V gene lost 3 bases and the J gene lost 4 bases, with 10 bases spanning the gap. The CDR3 bases are TGCGCCAGCAGCTCGGACGGATTCTATGGCTACACCTTC. Translating it yields CASSSDGFYGYTF. The full variable domain, in which reference TRBV5-1 and TRBJ1-2 provide the parts outside the CDR3, is KAGVTQTPRYLIKTRGQQVTLSCSPISGHRSVSWYQQTPGQGLQFLFEYFSETQRNKGNFPGRFSGRQFSNSRSEMNVSTLELGDSALYLCASSSDGFYGYTFGSGTRLTVV.

The gene calls are TRBV6-2 or TRBV6-3 and TRBJ2-7; 13 bases map to TRBD2. Per the germline V gene, CDR1 is MNHEY and CDR2 is SVGEGT. CDR3 size: 14 residues. The trim removed 7 bases at V and 4 bases at J, leaving 4 bases unmatched. The CDR3 coding sequence is TGTGCCAGCACCCGGACTAGCGGGAGTTACGAGCAGTACTTC. Residues: CASTRTSGSYEQYF.

Many counts were recorded for this clonotype. The chain joins TRBV5-1 to TRBJ2-2; 7 bases match TRBD1. Germline V gene sequence: CDR1 SGHRS, CDR2 YFSETQ. There are 17 residues in the CDR3. Trimming cost V 1 base and J 1 base; bases outside gene matches: 7. In nucleotides, the CDR3 is TGCGCCAGCAGCTTGAGGCTCAGGACAGGGAACACCGGGGAGCTGTTTTTT. This sequence encodes CASSLRLRTGNTGELFF.

This clonotype was observed a few times. The chain has TRBV9 and TRBJ2-2, with TRBD2 identical over 9 bases. The CDR3 is 15 residues long. Germline CDR1 SGDLS, CDR2 YYNGEE. V gave up 4 bases and J gave up 7 bases; unmatched junction bases: 8. The chain's CDR3 is CASSPLSGGLGELFF. The CDR3 coding sequence is TGTGCCAGCAGCCCCTTGAGCGGGGGGCTCGGGGAGCTGTTTTTT. Full variable domain (outside the CDR3, taken from reference TRBV9 and TRBJ2-2): DSGVTQTPKHLITATGQRVTLRCSPRSGDLSVYWYQQSLDQGLQFLIQYYNGEERAKGNILERFSAQQFPDLHSELNLSSLELGDSALYFCASSPLSGGLGELFFGEGSRLTVL.

This clonotype was seen many times. The rearrangement links TRBV5-4 to TRBJ2-1; possible D gene TRBD2, 7 bases. Germline CDR1 SGHNT, CDR2 YYREEE (reference sequence). The CDR3 covers 14 residues. Deletions cut 1 base from V and 7 bases from J, with 12 bases between. The CDR3 spells CASSLSRGANEQFF. For the CDR3, the DNA is TGTGCCAGCAGCTTGTCCCGGGGGGCGAATGAGCAGTTCTTC.

This clonotype occurred many times. The chain combines TRBV7-2 with TRBJ2-5; D may be TRBD2 (5 bases). Between the trimmed V and J ends, which lost 5 bases and 4 bases, there was a span of 14 bases. The CDR3 consists of 14 residues. The germline CDR1 and CDR2 sequences are SGHTA and FQGNSA. DNA for the CDR3: TGTGCCAGCAGCCCTCTAGGAGGCAGAGAGACCCAGTACTTC. It is translated as CASSPLGGRETQYF.

This clonotype appeared a few times. V and J are TRBV7-6 and TRBJ1-1; weak D call: TRBD1 (6 bases). Germline values: CDR1 SGHVS, CDR2 FNYEAQ. The CDR3 contains 15 residues. Trimming shortened V by 6 bases and J by 2 bases, and 16 bases separated the two germline ends. This CDR3 reads CASSRTGTPNTEAFF. The CDR3 nucleotides read TGTGCCAGCAGTAGAACCGGGACACCTAACACTGAAGCTTTCTTT. The full variable domain, with the rest looked up from reference TRBV7-6 and TRBJ1-1, is GAGVSQSPRYKVTKRGQDVALRCDPISGHVSLYWYRQALGQGPEFLTYFNYEAQQDKSGLPNDRFSAERPEGSISTLTIQRTEQRDSAMYRCASSRTGTPNTEAFFGQGTRLTVV.

The rearrangement links TRBV11-2 to TRBJ1-3; 7 nucleotides agree with TRBD1. The V gene end was trimmed by 5 bases and the J gene end by 8 bases; junction bases not matched to a gene: 15. CDR1 SGHAT and CDR2 FQNNGV come from the germline V gene. CDR3 length equals 16 residues. The CDR3 is CASSLHTRQGVDTIYF. CDR3 coding DNA: TGTGCCAGCAGCCTTCATACCCGCCAGGGGGTTGACACCATATATTTT. Combining the CDR3 with reference TRBV11-2 and TRBJ1-3 gives the whole variable domain EAGVAQSPRYKIIEKRQSVAFWCNPISGHATLYWYQQILGQGPKLLIQFQNNGVVDDSQLPKDRFSAERLKGVDSTLKIQPAKLEDSAVYLCASSLHTRQGVDTIYFGEGSWLTVV.

In this sample, this clonotype turned up many times. V usage is TRBV5-1 and J usage is TRBJ1-1, with TRBD1 matching 7 bases. There are 16 residues in the CDR3. The V and J ends lost 0 bases and 4 bases, in that order; junction bases with no gene match: 9. CDR1 is SGHRS, CDR2 YFSETQ, per germline. The CDR3 is CASSLGQGSWVTEAFF. In DNA form, the CDR3 reads TGCGCCAGCAGCTTGGGACAGGGTTCTTGGGTCACTGAAGCTTTCTTT. Using reference TRBV5-1 and TRBJ1-1 for the parts outside the CDR3, the full variable domain is KAGVTQTPRYLIKTRGQQVTLSCSPISGHRSVSWYQQTPGQGLQFLFEYFSETQRNKGNFPGRFSGRQFSNSRSEMNVSTLELGDSALYLCASSLGQGSWVTEAFFGQGTRLTVV.

This clonotype was detected a few times. The rearrangement joins TRBV7-2 to TRBJ2-7, with D unresolved. Looked up from germline, CDR1 is SGHTA and CDR2 is FQGNSA. V shed 5 bases and J shed 0 bases, with 11 bases lying between them. This CDR3 region has 14 residues. CDR3 in amino acids: CASSPLGFSYEQYF. DNA of the CDR3: TGTGCCAGCAGCCCCCTGGGGTTCTCCTACGAGCAGTACTTC.

The chain joins TRBV10-3 to TRBJ2-3, with 11 bases lining up with TRBD1. The CDR3 loop spans 18 amino acids. In germline, CDR1 is ENHRY, CDR2 SYGVKD. Unmatched junction bases numbered 8, after V lost 2 bases and J lost 1 base. The CDR3 DNA reads as TGTGCCATCAGTGAGGTTCCGGGACAGGGGGACCGCACAGATACGCAGTATTTT. It specifies CAISEVPGQGDRTDTQYF.

This clonotype was seen a few times. J is TRBJ2-3 and V is TRBV29-1; 8 nucleotides align to TRBD2. V trimming: 2 bases; J trimming: 5 bases; junction bases outside the gene matches: 3. The CDR3 length is 13 residues. The V gene's germline CDR1 is SQVTM and CDR2 ANQGSEA. This CDR3 reads CSVESLAGDTQYF. The CDR3 DNA reads as TGCAGCGTTGAAAGCCTAGCGGGAGATACGCAGTATTTT.

This clonotype was found a few times. The chain has TRBV5-1 and TRBJ2-1; TRBD2 agrees at 8 bases. The germline V gene has CDR1 SGHRS and CDR2 YFSETQ. The length of the CDR3 is 19 residues. V shed 2 bases and J 4 bases; nucleotides not matched to a gene: 17. CDR3 region: CASSLSREALFLTYNEQFF. CDR3 nucleotides: TGCGCCAGCAGCTTATCGCGGGAGGCCCTATTTCTGACTTACAATGAGCAGTTCTTC.